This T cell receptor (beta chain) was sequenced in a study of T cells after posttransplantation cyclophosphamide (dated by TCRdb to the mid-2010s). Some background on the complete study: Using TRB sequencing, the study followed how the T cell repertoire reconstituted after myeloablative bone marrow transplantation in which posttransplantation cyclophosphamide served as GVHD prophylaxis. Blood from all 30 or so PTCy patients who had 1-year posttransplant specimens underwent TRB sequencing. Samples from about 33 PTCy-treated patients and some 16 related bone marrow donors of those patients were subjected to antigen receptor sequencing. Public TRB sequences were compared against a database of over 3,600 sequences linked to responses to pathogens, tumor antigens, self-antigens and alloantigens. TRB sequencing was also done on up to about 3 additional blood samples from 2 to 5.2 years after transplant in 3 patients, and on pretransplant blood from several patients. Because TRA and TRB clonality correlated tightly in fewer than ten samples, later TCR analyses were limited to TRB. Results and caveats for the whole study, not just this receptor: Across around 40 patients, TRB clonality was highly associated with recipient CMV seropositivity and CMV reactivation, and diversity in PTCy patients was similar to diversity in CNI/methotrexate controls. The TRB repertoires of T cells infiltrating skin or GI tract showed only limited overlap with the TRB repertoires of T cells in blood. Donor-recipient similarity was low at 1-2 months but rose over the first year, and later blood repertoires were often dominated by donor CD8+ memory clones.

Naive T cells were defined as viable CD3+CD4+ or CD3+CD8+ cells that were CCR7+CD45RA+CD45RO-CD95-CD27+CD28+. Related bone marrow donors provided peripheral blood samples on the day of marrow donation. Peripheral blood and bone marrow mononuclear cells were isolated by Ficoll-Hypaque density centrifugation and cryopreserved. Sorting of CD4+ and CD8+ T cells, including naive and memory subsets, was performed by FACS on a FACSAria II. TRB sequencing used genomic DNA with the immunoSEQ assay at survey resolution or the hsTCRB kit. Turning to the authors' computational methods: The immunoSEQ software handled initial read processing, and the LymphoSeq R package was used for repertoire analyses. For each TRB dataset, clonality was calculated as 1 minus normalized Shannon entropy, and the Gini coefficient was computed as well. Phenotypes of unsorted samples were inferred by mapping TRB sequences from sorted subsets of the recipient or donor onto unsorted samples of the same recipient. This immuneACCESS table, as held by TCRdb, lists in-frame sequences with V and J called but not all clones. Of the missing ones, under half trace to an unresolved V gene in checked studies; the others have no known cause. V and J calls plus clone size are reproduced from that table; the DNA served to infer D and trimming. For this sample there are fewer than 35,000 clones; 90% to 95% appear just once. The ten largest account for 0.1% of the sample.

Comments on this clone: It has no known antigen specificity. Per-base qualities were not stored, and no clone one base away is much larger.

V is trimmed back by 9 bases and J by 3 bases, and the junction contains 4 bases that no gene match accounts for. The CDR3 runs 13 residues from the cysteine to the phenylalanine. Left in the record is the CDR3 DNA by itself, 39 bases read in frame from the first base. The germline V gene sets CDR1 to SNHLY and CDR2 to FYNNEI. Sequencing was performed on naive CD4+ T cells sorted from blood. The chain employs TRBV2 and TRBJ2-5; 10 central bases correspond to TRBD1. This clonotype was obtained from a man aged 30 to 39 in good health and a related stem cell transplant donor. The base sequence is TGTGCCAGTGGACAGGGGGGGAAAGAGACCCAGTACTTC. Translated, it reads CASGQGGKETQYF.